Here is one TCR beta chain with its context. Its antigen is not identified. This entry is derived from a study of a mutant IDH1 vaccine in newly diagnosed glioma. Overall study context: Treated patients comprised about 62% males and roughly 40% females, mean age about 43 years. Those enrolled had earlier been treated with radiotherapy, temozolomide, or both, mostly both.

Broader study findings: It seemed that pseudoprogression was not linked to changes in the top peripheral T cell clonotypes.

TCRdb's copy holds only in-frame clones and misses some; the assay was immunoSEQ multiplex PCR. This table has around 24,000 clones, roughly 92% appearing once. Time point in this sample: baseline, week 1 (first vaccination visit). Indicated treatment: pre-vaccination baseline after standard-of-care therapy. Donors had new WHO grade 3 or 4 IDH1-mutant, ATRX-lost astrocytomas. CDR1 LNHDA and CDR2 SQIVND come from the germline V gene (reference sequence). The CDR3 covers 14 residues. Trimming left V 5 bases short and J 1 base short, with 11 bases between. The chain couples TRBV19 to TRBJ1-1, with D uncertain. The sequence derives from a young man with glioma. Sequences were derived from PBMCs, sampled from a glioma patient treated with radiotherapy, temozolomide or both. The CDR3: CASSEEPSNTEAFF. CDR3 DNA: TGTGCCAGTAGTGAAGAACCCTCGAACACTGAAGCTTTCTTT.